The rows below give T cell receptor beta chains drawn from one sample of a study of cytomegalovirus exposure and HLA in healthy donors. Assay used: immunoSEQ multiplex PCR; TCRdb lists only in-frame clones, some missing. The sample shows more than 55,000 clones, 90% to 97% of them seen only once. Specimen: PBMCs. The origin of the receptors is a man aged 18 to 30 in good health and CMV-seronegative. Both conserved end residues are trimmed from each CDR3. Fields, in order: J gene, D gene, clone size, V gene, CDR3 protein. D genes are given only for firm matches. Part of the rows lack a size; the others show once, few, many or a class for expanded clones.

J gene: TRBJ2-2
D gene: TRBD2
clone size: NA
V gene: TRBV5-1
CDR3 protein: ASSFLAGGTGELF

J gene: TRBJ2-1
D gene: NA
clone size: NA
V gene: TRBV11-2
CDR3 protein: ASSLPSSGNTYNEQF

J gene: TRBJ2-3
D gene: TRBD2
clone size: NA
V gene: TRBV28
CDR3 protein: ASSFQPSGRSTDTQY

J gene: TRBJ2-7
D gene: TRBD2
clone size: NA
V gene: TRBV27
CDR3 protein: ASSLSSGSSYEQY

J gene: TRBJ2-4
D gene: TRBD2
clone size: once
V gene: TRBV28
CDR3 protein: ASSLLGLAGGGNIQY

J gene: TRBJ2-5
D gene: NA
clone size: NA
V gene: TRBV5-6
CDR3 protein: ASSFGEHGQPEY

J gene: TRBJ1-1
D gene: NA
clone size: NA
V gene: TRBV7-6
CDR3 protein: ASSIQGGEAF

J gene: TRBJ1-1
D gene: TRBD1
clone size: few
V gene: TRBV10-3
CDR3 protein: ATTDRAGYTEAF

J gene: TRBJ2-7
D gene: TRBD2
clone size: NA
V gene: TRBV28
CDR3 protein: ASSGGLSSGTYEQY

J gene: TRBJ2-4
D gene: NA
clone size: NA
V gene: TRBV28
CDR3 protein: ASGSSITGLAKNIQY

J gene: TRBJ1-1
D gene: NA
clone size: once
V gene: TRBV25-1
CDR3 protein: ASGVGGTEAF

J gene: TRBJ1-2
D gene: NA
clone size: NA
V gene: TRBV28
CDR3 protein: ASTQAGYGYT

J gene: TRBJ2-3
D gene: NA
clone size: NA
V gene: TRBV19
CDR3 protein: ASSNIPSGSGFTDTQY

J gene: TRBJ2-7
D gene: NA
clone size: once
V gene: TRBV6-5
CDR3 protein: ASSRGYEQY

J gene: TRBJ2-7
D gene: NA
clone size: NA
V gene: TRBV18
CDR3 protein: ASSPGAGEQY

J gene: TRBJ2-1
D gene: NA
clone size: NA
V gene: TRBV5-1
CDR3 protein: ASSGGGTVGNEQF

J gene: TRBJ2-1
D gene: TRBD2
clone size: NA
V gene: TRBV28
CDR3 protein: ASSLMLASGPNNEQF

J gene: TRBJ1-2
D gene: TRBD1
clone size: NA
V gene: TRBV5-4
CDR3 protein: ASSSPGQDYGYT

J gene: TRBJ2-2
D gene: TRBD2
clone size: NA
V gene: TRBV18
CDR3 protein: ASSSSGGTGELF

J gene: TRBJ2-1
D gene: NA
clone size: NA
V gene: TRBV7-9
CDR3 protein: ASSLAENEQF

J gene: TRBJ1-4
D gene: TRBD1
clone size: NA
V gene: TRBV29-1
CDR3 protein: SVRTGGANEKLF

J gene: TRBJ2-5
D gene: NA
clone size: NA
V gene: TRBV9
CDR3 protein: ASSVVPGPQETQY

J gene: TRBJ1-1
D gene: TRBD1
clone size: NA
V gene: TRBV28
CDR3 protein: ASSLGGQGALEAF

J gene: TRBJ2-1
D gene: TRBD2
clone size: NA
V gene: TRBV4-1
CDR3 protein: ASTKTPGLAQSHNEQF

J gene: TRBJ2-2
D gene: NA
clone size: NA
V gene: TRBV27
CDR3 protein: ASSFLNTGELF

J gene: TRBJ2-1
D gene: TRBD2
clone size: NA
V gene: TRBV19
CDR3 protein: ASSGLGGVWNNEQF

J gene: TRBJ2-1
D gene: TRBD2
clone size: NA
V gene: TRBV29-1
CDR3 protein: SVERGLAAYNEQF

J gene: TRBJ1-6
D gene: NA
clone size: NA
V gene: TRBV6-4
CDR3 protein: ASSDSSNSPLH

J gene: TRBJ2-1
D gene: TRBD2
clone size: NA
V gene: TRBV7-8
CDR3 protein: ASGLAGEGEQF

J gene: TRBJ1-2
D gene: TRBD1
clone size: NA
V gene: TRBV28
CDR3 protein: ASSFGDSNYGYT

J gene: TRBJ1-1
D gene: TRBD1
clone size: NA
V gene: TRBV28
CDR3 protein: ASSSRTGGNTEAF

J gene: TRBJ2-7
D gene: TRBD2
clone size: NA
V gene: TRBV27
CDR3 protein: ASSLTSVSYEQY

J gene: TRBJ2-1
D gene: TRBD2
clone size: NA
V gene: TRBV7-9
CDR3 protein: ASSLGVAGVSGYNEQF

J gene: TRBJ2-5
D gene: NA
clone size: NA
V gene: TRBV9
CDR3 protein: ASSVVPLSDSQY

J gene: TRBJ2-1
D gene: TRBD2
clone size: once
V gene: TRBV4-2
CDR3 protein: ASSPGVAGGLSSYNEQF

J gene: TRBJ1-1
D gene: NA
clone size: NA
V gene: TRBV27
CDR3 protein: ASSLTFPRGTEAF

J gene: TRBJ2-1
D gene: TRBD2
clone size: NA
V gene: TRBV6-6
CDR3 protein: ASRVAGGSHNEQF

J gene: TRBJ1-1
D gene: TRBD1
clone size: NA
V gene: TRBV4-1
CDR3 protein: ASSRDGTANTEAF

J gene: TRBJ2-5
D gene: NA
clone size: NA
V gene: TRBV9
CDR3 protein: ASSVAAHPQETQY

J gene: TRBJ1-4
D gene: TRBD1
clone size: NA
V gene: TRBV4-1
CDR3 protein: AASQGGTSTNEKLF

J gene: TRBJ1-4
D gene: NA
clone size: NA
V gene: TRBV28
CDR3 protein: ASTAPGSLNEKLF

J gene: TRBJ2-7
D gene: TRBD1
clone size: NA
V gene: TRBV14
CDR3 protein: ASSQDLVWTGDGYEQY

J gene: TRBJ2-2
D gene: TRBD2
clone size: NA
V gene: TRBV4-1
CDR3 protein: ASSQRVREYTGELF

J gene: TRBJ2-7
D gene: NA
clone size: once
V gene: TRBV7-9
CDR3 protein: ASSGISYEQY

J gene: TRBJ1-2
D gene: TRBD1
clone size: NA
V gene: TRBV29-1
CDR3 protein: SVEDLSDDTGTGGAYIGYT

J gene: TRBJ2-5
D gene: NA
clone size: NA
V gene: TRBV30
CDR3 protein: AGDGRRETQY

J gene: TRBJ2-2
D gene: TRBD1
clone size: NA
V gene: TRBV28
CDR3 protein: ASHTDRGRGTGELF

J gene: TRBJ2-5
D gene: TRBD1
clone size: NA
V gene: TRBV25-1
CDR3 protein: ASSETGTGAHETQY

J gene: TRBJ2-3
D gene: TRBD2
clone size: NA
V gene: TRBV11-2
CDR3 protein: ASSLSGSGTDTQY

J gene: TRBJ1-5
D gene: TRBD1
clone size: NA
V gene: TRBV10-1
CDR3 protein: ASPWPFGTGPNQPQH

J gene: TRBJ2-5
D gene: NA
clone size: NA
V gene: TRBV19
CDR3 protein: ASTGGNQETQY

J gene: TRBJ2-5
D gene: TRBD2
clone size: NA
V gene: TRBV28
CDR3 protein: ASSSSGSLAETQY

J gene: TRBJ2-2
D gene: NA
clone size: NA
V gene: TRBV30
CDR3 protein: AWSAGTGELF

J gene: TRBJ1-5
D gene: NA
clone size: NA
V gene: TRBV28
CDR3 protein: ASSQGTGQPQH